The 2 T cell receptor beta chains listed next were all sequenced from one sample in a study of CD8 T cells in Susac syndrome (dated by TCRdb to the late 2010s). Library prep was done by the immunoSEQ multiplex PCR assay. RNA was extracted with the RNeasy kit and roughly 0.5 to 1 ug was reverse transcribed using random hexamers. TCRdb passed the public sequencing reads through fastp at Q25 and MiXCR, retaining productive beta sequences. When rows share a CDR3 protein, they turn into one entry using the most common DNA and genes. The sample has 80,000 to 95,000 distinct CDR3 sequences on record, approximately 93% of them singletons. The ten top clones hold less than 0.95% of the sample. The sequenced sample consisted of CD8+ T cells from PBMCs. The source of these receptors is a human donor with Susac syndrome.

This chain links TRBV13 with TRBJ2-7; D is uncertain. Germline V lookup: CDR1 PRHDT, CDR2 FYEKMQ (reference sequence). The CDR3 extends over 16 amino acids. The V gene lost 0 bases and the J gene lost 0 bases, with 12 bases spanning the gap. The CDR3 coding sequence is TGTGCCAGCAGCTTAGGCGAAGACGGAAGCTCCTACGAGCAGTACTTC. Its protein product is CASSLGEDGSSYEQYF.

V usage is TRBV12-3 or TRBV12-4 and J usage is TRBJ2-3; tentative D call: TRBD1 (6 bases). The CDR3 is 13 residues long. V dropped 6 bases and J dropped 4 bases, with 11 bases sitting between them. The CDR3 loop is CASSPTGPDTQYF. Written as DNA, the CDR3 is TGTGCCAGCAGCCCTACAGGGCCAGATACGCAGTATTTT.